The rows below give T cell receptor beta chains drawn from one sample of a study of cytomegalovirus exposure and HLA in healthy donors. The protocol was immunoSEQ multiplex PCR, while the TCRdb copy is restricted to in-frame clones and leaves out a portion. The sample comprises 260,000 or so clones, roughly 91% of which are singletons, and approximately 3.1% rests with the top ten. Source material: PBMCs. These receptor sequences come from a woman in her 30s in good health and CMV-seronegative. The CDR3 runs from the conserved cysteine through the conserved F or W. A D gene is named only where the DNA matches it firmly. Rows give clone size only sometimes, using once, few, many, or a class for an expanded clone.

CDR3nt | CDR3aa | abundance | d_gene | j_gene | v_gene
TGCAGCGTTCAGGTGACAGGGGCCGGGGAGCTGTTTTTT | CSVQVTGAGELFF | - | TRBD1 | TRBJ2-2 | TRBV29-1
TGTGCCAGCAGACCCCCGAACACTGAAGCTTTCTTT | CASRPPNTEAFF | - | - | TRBJ1-1 | TRBV2
TGTGCCAGCAGTTACTCCGGGGTCTTCACTGAAGCTTTCTTT | CASSYSGVFTEAFF | - | - | TRBJ1-1 | TRBV6-5
TGTGCCAGCAGCCGAGGGACAGGGGGGGATGAAAAACTGTTTTTT | CASSRGTGGDEKLFF | - | TRBD1 | TRBJ1-4 | TRBV27
TGTGCCAGCAGTCCGGGACTAGCGGACAATGAGCAGTTCTTC | CASSPGLADNEQFF | - | TRBD2 | TRBJ2-1 | TRBV6-5
TGTGCCAGCAGCCGCACTAGCGGGACTGTGGGCACCGGGGAGCTGTTTTTT | CASSRTSGTVGTGELFF | - | TRBD2 | TRBJ2-2 | TRBV7-8
TGCGCCAGCAGCTTGGACGACATGAGGAGATCTGACACTGAAGCTTTCTTT | CASSLDDMRRSDTEAFF | - | - | TRBJ1-1 | TRBV5-1
TGTGCCAGCAGCTGGGATGTTCGACTCTCCTACGAGCAGTACTTC | CASSWDVRLSYEQYF | - | - | TRBJ2-7 | TRBV11-1
TGTGCCAGCAGCCCTGGGGACAGGGGGGGAGCCGGGGAGCTGTTTTTT | CASSPGDRGGAGELFF | - | TRBD1 | TRBJ2-2 | TRBV7-3
TGTGCCAGCCTCATAACGGACAGGGGTCGAAATCAGCCCCAGCATTTT | CASLITDRGRNQPQHF | - | TRBD1 | TRBJ1-5 | TRBV28
TGCGCCAGCAGCCCTCGACAAGGGCGACAGCAGTACTTC | CASSPRQGRQQYF | - | - | TRBJ2-7 | TRBV5-1
TGTGCCAGCAGAGGGGGGCTGGAGCTGTTTTTT | CASRGGLELFF | - | - | TRBJ2-2 | TRBV27
TGCGCCAGCAGCTTGGGGGCGGGAGGGCCGGGAGAGCAGTACTTC | CASSLGAGGPGEQYF | - | TRBD2 | TRBJ2-7 | TRBV5-1
TGTGCCAGTAGTATAGATAACCGGGACAGGGGTCCCTACGAGCAGTACTTC | CASSIDNRDRGPYEQYF | - | TRBD1 | TRBJ2-7 | TRBV19
TGTGCCAGCAGCGTAGCCGGCTTCAACTATGGCTACACCTTC | CASSVAGFNYGYTF | - | - | TRBJ1-2 | TRBV9
TGTGCCACCAGCAGAGATCCCAGGGACGAGCAGTACTTC | CATSRDPRDEQYF | - | - | TRBJ2-7 | TRBV15
TGTGCCAGCAGTCGCAGGGGCAATGAGCAGTTCTTC | CASSRRGNEQFF | - | - | TRBJ2-1 | TRBV27
TGTGCCATCAGTGTAAGCAATCAGCCCCAGCATTTT | CAISVSNQPQHF | - | - | TRBJ1-5 | TRBV10-3
TGCGCCAGCAGTCATGCGGCGACAGGCTACACAGATACGCAGTATTTT | CASSHAATGYTDTQYF | once | - | TRBJ2-3 | TRBV23-1
TGTGCCAGCAGTTCGGGGACGGGAGCGAACAATGAGCAGTTCTTC | CASSSGTGANNEQFF | - | - | TRBJ2-1 | TRBV27
TGCGCCAGCAGCCAAGGGAGAGGGACGGGAGTCGGCAATGAGCAGTTCTTC | CASSQGRGTGVGNEQFF | - | - | TRBJ2-1 | TRBV4-1
TGTGCCAGCAGCCAGGCCGGGACAGGAAGGGCAGGTGGTACGCAGTATTTT | CASSQAGTGRAGGTQYF | few | TRBD1 | TRBJ2-3 | TRBV14
TGTGCCTGGACTCCGGACAGGGCCTACAATGAGCAGTTCTTC | CAWTPDRAYNEQFF | - | TRBD1 | TRBJ2-1 | TRBV30
TGTGCCAGCAGCACCAGTCCGAACACTGAAGCTTTCTTT | CASSTSPNTEAFF | - | - | TRBJ1-1 | TRBV7-7
TGTGCCAGCAGACCCGGACAGGCAACTAATGAAAAACTGTTTTTT | CASRPGQATNEKLFF | once | TRBD1 | TRBJ1-4 | TRBV6-1
TGTGCCAGCTCACCGTCACAGGGTTACGAGCAGTACTTC | CASSPSQGYEQYF | - | - | TRBJ2-7 | TRBV18
TGTGCCAGCTCACCAGGGTCTGGGGAGACCCAGTACTTC | CASSPGSGETQYF | - | - | TRBJ2-5 | TRBV18
TGTGCCAGCAGCCAACGGACGGCCACCGGGGAGCTGTTTTTT | CASSQRTATGELFF | - | - | TRBJ2-2 | TRBV7-9
TGTGCCAGCAGCCTTCAGGACGGTCTGAACACTGAAGCTTTCTTT | CASSLQDGLNTEAFF | once | - | TRBJ1-1 | TRBV7-9
TGCAGCGTTGAAAGGGGTAGCGGAGCGGGCGGGGAGCTGTTTTTT | CSVERGSGAGGELFF | - | - | TRBJ2-2 | TRBV29-1
TGCACCAGCAGCCGCGTACGGGACACCCATTCCCCGGTCTCCTACGAGCAGTACTTC | CTSSRVRDTHSPVSYEQYF | - | - | TRBJ2-7 | TRBV1
TGTGCCAGCACCTACCTCCCGGACAACAATGAGCGGTTCTTC | CASTYLPDNNERFF | - | - | TRBJ2-1 | TRBV6-5
TGTGCCAGCAGCTTCGGGTCCCTCCAAGAGACCCAGTACTTC | CASSFGSLQETQYF | - | - | TRBJ2-5 | TRBV7-2
TGTGCCAGCAGTTATTCACTAGCGGGGGAGCAGTACTTC | CASSYSLAGEQYF | - | TRBD2 | TRBJ2-7 | TRBV6-5
TGTGCCAGCAGTTTTCATGCTAGCGGGGGCACCGGGGAGCTGTTTTTT | CASSFHASGGTGELFF | once | TRBD2 | TRBJ2-2 | TRBV28
TGCGCCACTAGGACTAGCGGGAGTTACGAGCAGTACTTC | CATRTSGSYEQYF | once | TRBD2 | TRBJ2-7 | TRBV5-1
TGTGCCAGCAGCTCGGGGCAGCAAGAGACCCAGTACTTC | CASSSGQQETQYF | - | - | TRBJ2-5 | TRBV27
TGTGCCAGCAGTTATATACAGGGGGAAACCTACGAGCAGTACTTC | CASSYIQGETYEQYF | - | TRBD1 | TRBJ2-7 | TRBV27
TGTGCCAGCAGCTTCGATAGCGGTCCTCGCTCCTACGAGCAGTACTTC | CASSFDSGPRSYEQYF | - | - | TRBJ2-7 | TRBV7-2
TGTGCCAGCAGTTTCTTGGACAGCAATCAGCCCCAGCATTTT | CASSFLDSNQPQHF | - | - | TRBJ1-5 | TRBV28
TGTGCCAGCAGTGATACGGATCTAGATACGCAGTATTTT | CASSDTDLDTQYF | - | - | TRBJ2-3 | TRBV6-4
TGTGCCAGCAGTCCCGGATTTGGGGACCAAGAGACCCAGTACTTC | CASSPGFGDQETQYF | - | - | TRBJ2-5 | TRBV6-5
TGTGCCATCCTCAGGGGCGACACAGATACGCAGTATTTT | CAILRGDTDTQYF | - | - | TRBJ2-3 | TRBV10-3
TGTGCCAGCAGTGTGGCAGGGGGAAATCAGCCCCAGCATTTT | CASSVAGGNQPQHF | - | TRBD1 | TRBJ1-5 | TRBV2
TGTGCCAGCAGCTTAGTAGTAGCGGGAGGGCTTGAGCAGTACTTC | CASSLVVAGGLEQYF | - | TRBD2 | TRBJ2-7 | TRBV7-2
TGTGCCAGCTCACCACGGGGGATTGGGAATCAGCCCCAGCATTTT | CASSPRGIGNQPQHF | - | - | TRBJ1-5 | TRBV18